Included here is one T cell receptor beta chain sequence, with context. These data are taken from a study of blood T cell repertoires in COVID-19. The method was immunoSEQ multiplex PCR; TCRdb's version includes in-frame clones alone and lacks a portion of them. The table shows fewer than 350,000 clones, with approximately 86% occurring only once. V trimming: 6 bases; J trimming: 7 bases; junction bases outside the gene matches: 10. In germline, CDR1 is SQVTM, CDR2 ANQGSEA. There are 15 residues in the CDR3. Sequenced sample: peripheral blood. The rearrangement uses TRBV29-1 and TRBJ2-3; 13 nucleotides line up with TRBD2. This TCR was recovered from a man aged 25 to 40 with COVID-19, enrolled during active disease. The CDR3 is CSVQTGTSGDYTQYF. As DNA, the CDR3 is TGCAGCGTCCAGACCGGGACTAGCGGGGACTATACGCAGTATTTT.